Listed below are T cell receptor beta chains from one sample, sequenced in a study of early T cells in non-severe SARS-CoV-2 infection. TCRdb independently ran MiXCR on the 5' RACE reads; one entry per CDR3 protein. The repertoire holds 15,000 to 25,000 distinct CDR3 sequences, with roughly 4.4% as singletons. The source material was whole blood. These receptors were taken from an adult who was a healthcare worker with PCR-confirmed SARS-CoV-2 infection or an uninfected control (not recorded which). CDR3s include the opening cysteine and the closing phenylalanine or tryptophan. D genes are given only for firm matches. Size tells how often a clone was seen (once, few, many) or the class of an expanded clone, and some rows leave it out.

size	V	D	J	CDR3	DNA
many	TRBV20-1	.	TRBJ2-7	CSARDPSKTSGEQYF	TGCAGTGCTAGAGACCCGTCGAAGACCAGCGGGGAGCAGTACTTC
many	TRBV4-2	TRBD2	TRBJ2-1	CASNQDGAGGLGEQFF	TGTGCCAGCAACCAAGACGGAGCGGGGGGGCTCGGTGAGCAGTTCTTC
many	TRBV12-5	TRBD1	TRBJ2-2	CASGLTGESGELFF	TGTGCTAGTGGTTTGACAGGGGAATCCGGGGAGCTGTTTTTT
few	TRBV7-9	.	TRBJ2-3	CASSLVQGMTDTQYF	TGTGCCAGCAGCTTGGTACAGGGTATGACAGATACGCAGTATTTT
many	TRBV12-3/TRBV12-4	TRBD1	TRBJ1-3	CASSRTGSSENTIYF	TGTGCCAGCAGTCGGACAGGCAGCTCTGAAAACACCATATATTTT
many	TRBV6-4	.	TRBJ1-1	CASSAAVNTEAFF	TGTGCCAGCAGTGCAGCGGTGAACACTGAAGCTTTCTTT
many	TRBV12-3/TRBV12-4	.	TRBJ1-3	CASSLSRSGNTIYF	TGTGCCAGCAGTTTGTCCCGCTCTGGAAACACCATATATTTT
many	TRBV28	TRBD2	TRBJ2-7	CASSFELAGLSYEQYF	TGTGCCAGCAGTTTTGAACTAGCGGGTCTCTCCTACGAGCAGTACTTC
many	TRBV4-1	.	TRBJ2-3	CASSQVTASTDTQYF	TGCGCCAGCAGCCAAGTAACAGCTAGCACAGATACGCAGTATTTT
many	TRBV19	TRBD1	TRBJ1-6	CASSIGDRVSSPLHF	TGTGCCAGTAGTATCGGGGACAGGGTCTCTTCACCCCTCCACTTT
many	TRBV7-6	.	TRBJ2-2	CASSQLGGRTGELFF	TGTGCCAGCAGCCAACTCGGGGGGCGCACCGGGGAGCTGTTTTTT
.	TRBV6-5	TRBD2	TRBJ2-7	CASSWASGDEGEQYF	TGTGCCAGCAGCTGGGCTAGCGGGGATGAGGGGGAGCAGTACTTC
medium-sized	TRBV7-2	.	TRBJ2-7	CASSLEIQYEQYF	TGTGCCAGCAGCCTAGAGATCCAATACGAGCAGTACTTC
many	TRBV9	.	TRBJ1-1	CASSSLTGNTEAFF	TGTGCCAGCAGCTCCCTTACTGGGAACACTGAAGCTTTCTTT
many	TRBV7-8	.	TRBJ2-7	CASSLAVSGVEGYEQYF	TGTGCCAGCAGCTTAGCGGTTTCGGGGGTGGAGGGGTACGAGCAGTACTTC
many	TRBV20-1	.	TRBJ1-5	CSARDNFAGFDQPQHF	TGCAGTGCTAGAGATAATTTCGCCGGGTTCGATCAGCCCCAGCATTTT
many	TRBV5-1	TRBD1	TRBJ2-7	CASSSKDRSSSYEQYF	TGCGCCAGCAGCTCCAAGGACAGGTCGAGCTCCTACGAGCAGTACTTC
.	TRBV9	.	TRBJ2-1	CASSVGGPDEQFF	TGTGCCAGCAGCGTAGGGGGGCCTGATGAGCAGTTCTTC
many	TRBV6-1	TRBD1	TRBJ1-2	CASSEGTGGNYGYTF	TGTGCCAGCAGTGAGGGGACAGGGGGCAACTATGGCTACACCTTC
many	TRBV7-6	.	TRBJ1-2	CASSLTTRQDSNYGYTF	TGTGCCAGCAGCTTAACTACCCGACAGGATTCTAACTATGGCTACACCTTC
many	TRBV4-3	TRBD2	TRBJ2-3	CASSQESPKRGRTDTQYF	TGCGCCAGCAGCCAAGAAAGCCCGAAGCGGGGGCGCACAGATACGCAGTATTTT
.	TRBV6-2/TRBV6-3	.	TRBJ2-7	CASSYSDGGGPYEQYF	TGTGCCAGCAGTTACTCGGATGGCGGAGGGCCCTACGAGCAGTACTTC
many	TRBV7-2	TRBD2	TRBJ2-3	CASSPQSGGADTQYF	TGTGCCAGCAGCCCTCAAAGCGGGGGAGCAGATACGCAGTATTTT
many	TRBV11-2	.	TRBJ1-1	CASSLVSNSQNTEAFF	TGTGCCAGCAGCTTAGTATCCAACAGCCAGAACACTGAAGCTTTCTTT
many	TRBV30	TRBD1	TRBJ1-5	CAWTPSTGGQPQHF	TGTGCCTGGACTCCTAGCACAGGGGGACAGCCCCAGCATTTT
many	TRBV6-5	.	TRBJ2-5	CASSYSTRQETQYF	TGTGCCAGCAGTTACTCTACAAGACAAGAGACCCAGTACTTC
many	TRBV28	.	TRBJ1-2	CGYRVSGGAGYGYTF	TGTGGCTATCGGGTCTCGGGGGGCGCAGGCTATGGCTACACCTTC
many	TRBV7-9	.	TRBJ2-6	CASSPQTGTRSGANVLTF	TGTGCCAGCAGCCCCCAAACAGGGACGCGCTCTGGGGCCAACGTCCTGACTTTC
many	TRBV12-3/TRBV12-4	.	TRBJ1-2	CASSRDRHYGYTF	TGTGCCAGCAGTCGTGACAGACACTATGGCTACACCTTC
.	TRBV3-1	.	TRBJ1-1	CASSQEGWNTEAFF	TGTGCCAGCAGCCAGGAAGGATGGAACACTGAAGCTTTCTTT